These 6 T cell receptor beta chains were sequenced from one sample in a study of blood T cell repertoires in COVID-19 (dated by TCRdb to about 2020). Library preparation was by the immunoSEQ multiplex PCR assay. In its TCRdb copy, this immuneACCESS table keeps in-frame sequences only and misses some clones. Where compared with another copy, unresolved V genes explain less than half of these, and the others have no known cause. The sample contains nearly 100,000 clones, about 81% of them found a single time. Roughly 17% of the sample belongs to the ten largest clones. The sequenced material came from peripheral blood. The source of these receptors is a woman aged 60 to 75 with acute or convalescent COVID-19.

The chain uses TRBV6-5 and TRBJ1-3, with 9 bases that match TRBD1. V trimming: 10 bases; J trimming: 0 bases; junction bases outside the gene matches: 7. This CDR3 spans 15 amino acids. CDR1 MNHEY and CDR2 SVGAGI come from the germline V gene. The CDR3, as DNA: TGTGCCACTCGGACAGGGGCCTACTCTGGAAACACCATATATTTT. It specifies CATRTGAYSGNTIYF.

The chain carries TRBV7-3 and TRBJ1-2, with 11 bases that match TRBD1. J was trimmed by 4 bases and V by 5 bases; bases with no gene match: 6. The germline V gene encodes CDR1 SGHTA and CDR2 FQGTGA. The CDR3 totals 15 residues. The CDR3 bases are TGTGCCAGCAGCAGAGGACAGGGGGCCGCCTATGGCTACACCTTC. Its translation is CASSRGQGAAYGYTF.

A few counts support this clone. The chain couples TRBV10-3 to TRBJ2-7, with TRBD1 identical over 10 bases. In germline, CDR1 is ENHRY, CDR2 SYGVKD. The trim removed 0 bases at V and 3 bases at J, leaving 11 bases unmatched. The CDR3 length is 18 residues. The CDR3 bases are TGTGCCATCAGTGAGTCGCCGACGGGGGACAGGGGAAGCTACGAGCAGTACTTC. This sequence encodes CAISESPTGDRGSYEQYF.

The chain combines TRBV6-6 with TRBJ1-1; D is unclear. Germline values: CDR1 MNHNY, CDR2 SVGAGI (reference sequence). The V end was cut by 8 bases, the J end by 2 bases, with 6 bases between. The CDR3 totals 11 residues. CDR3 nucleotide sequence: TGTGCCAGCCAGCGAAACACTGAAGCTTTCTTT. This codes for CASQRNTEAFF.

The chain recombines TRBV20-1 with TRBJ1-4; D might be TRBD1 (5 bases). The germline CDR1 and CDR2 sequences are DFQATT and SNEGSKA (reference sequence). Trimming left V 3 bases short and J 5 bases short, with 10 bases between. The CDR3 is 13 amino acids. The CDR3 here is CSASSGGNEKLFF. The CDR3 DNA reads as TGCAGTGCTAGTAGTGGGGGGAATGAAAAACTGTTTTTT.

The chain joins TRBV27 to TRBJ1-5, with D perhaps TRBD1 (5 bases). V shed 5 bases and J shed 6 bases, with 20 bases lying between them. CDR3 size: 16 residues. The germline CDR1 and CDR2 sequences are MNHEY and SMNVEV (reference sequence). The DNA of the CDR3 is TGTGCCAGCAGTCCTATCCCCCAGGGAGGGAGTCAGCCCCAGCATTTT. Translation gives CASSPIPQGGSQPQHF.